The T cell receptor beta chain described here comes from a study of shared clonotypes between healthy human individuals. Study-wide results and limits: Only blood samples were collected, and tissue repertoires likely differ.

Comment on this clone: The antigen remains undetermined.

The CDR3 is made up of 15 amino acids. V lost 4 bases and J lost 5; bases outside the gene matches: 10. Germline V gene lookup returns CDR1 KGHSH and CDR2 LQKENI. Deep-level settings were used for running the assay. TCRdb keeps only in-frame clones here, not all; method: immunoSEQ multiplex PCR. This repertoire shows approximately 180,000 clones, about 93% found once; its top ten account for around 0.067%. The specimen was naive CD4+ T cells sorted from blood. Documented subset: CD45RA+ positively selected. The J gene is TRBJ2-7, the V gene TRBV18, with 8 positions matching TRBD1. The sequence was collected from a woman aged 25 to 45 in good health. In nucleotides, the CDR3 is TGTGCCAGCTCACTCACGACGACAGGGGTCCACGAGCAGTACTTC. This codes for CASSLTTTGVHEQYF.